A selection of T cell receptor beta chains follows, all from one sample in a study of T cell changes during pregnancy in multiple sclerosis. The method was immunoSEQ multiplex PCR; TCRdb's version includes in-frame clones alone and lacks a portion of them. The sample records about 98,000 clones, just over 90% being singletons. The sample here was peripheral blood, taken after pregnancy. The receptors were gathered from a female donor in good health, enrolled as a control in a pregnancy study. Each CDR3 is given with its conserved first and last residue. A D gene is named only where the DNA matches it firmly. Rows may omit the clone size; those that give it use once, few, many or a size class.

TRBJ1-6	NA	TRBV5-4	NA	TGTGCCAGCAGCTTGGTAGAGAATAATTCACCCCTCCACTTT	CASSLVENNSPLHF
TRBJ2-5	NA	TRBV19	TRBD2	TGTGCCAGTAAGACTAGCGGGTGGAACATCCAAGAGACCCAGTACTTC	CASKTSGWNIQETQYF
TRBJ2-5	NA	TRBV2	NA	TGTGCCAGCAGTGGAGTGGGGGCCCAAGAGACCCAGTACTTC	CASSGVGAQETQYF
TRBJ1-2	once	TRBV2	NA	TGTGCCAGCAGGTTTAGAGGGAACTATGGCTACACCTTC	CASRFRGNYGYTF
TRBJ1-3	NA	TRBV19	NA	TGTGCCAGTAGTATAATGAGCTCTGGAAACACCATATATTTT	CASSIMSSGNTIYF
TRBJ2-2	NA	TRBV11-3	TRBD2	TGTGCCAGCAGCTTAGTGCCGGGGGGGACGGCCGGGGAGCTGTTTTTT	CASSLVPGGTAGELFF
TRBJ2-7	NA	TRBV28	NA	TGTGCCAGCAGCCTCTCCCCGCCCGAGCAGTACTTC	CASSLSPPEQYF
TRBJ2-1	NA	TRBV2	NA	TGTGCCAGCAGACCCAGGCTACCCGAGCAGTTCTTC	CASRPRLPEQFF
TRBJ2-5	NA	TRBV6-5	TRBD1	TGTGCCAGCAGTTACTCGCAAACAGGGGAGCACCAGTACTTC	CASSYSQTGEHQYF
TRBJ1-1	NA	TRBV11-2	NA	TGTGCCAGCAGCTTATCCAGGGTGAACACTGAAGCTTTCTTT	CASSLSRVNTEAFF
TRBJ2-1	NA	TRBV18	TRBD2	TGTGCCAGCTCACCTCCTAGCGGGAGCTCGAATGAGCAGTTCTTC	CASSPPSGSSNEQFF
TRBJ2-2	NA	TRBV11-2	NA	TGTGCCAGCAGACTTATCACAGTTCCCGGGGAGCTGTTTTTT	CASRLITVPGELFF
TRBJ2-1	NA	TRBV4-1	NA	TGCGCCAGCAGCCAAGAAGGGCCTAGCGTTCCGTTCTTC	CASSQEGPSVPFF
TRBJ2-7	NA	TRBV27	NA	TGTGCCAGCAGTTTAGGACTCGAGCAGTACTTC	CASSLGLEQYF
TRBJ2-7	NA	TRBV5-1	NA	TGCGCCAGCAGCCAATCCGGGACACCTAGAAAGTACGAGCAGTACTTC	CASSQSGTPRKYEQYF
TRBJ2-3	once	TRBV10-3	TRBD2	TGTGCCATCAGCGACAGGACTAGCGGGATGGCGTTAGCGCAGTATTTT	CAISDRTSGMALAQYF
TRBJ2-1	NA	TRBV2	TRBD1	TGTGCCAGCAGTAAGGACAGGGCGGTTGATGAGCAGTTCTTC	CASSKDRAVDEQFF
TRBJ2-7	once	TRBV2	NA	TGTGCCAGCAGAATTGTCAGGGGAGTCTCCTACGAGCAGTACTTC	CASRIVRGVSYEQYF
TRBJ2-1	NA	TRBV5-1	TRBD2	TGCGCCAGCAGCGTCCTACTAGCGGGGGGACGCAATGAGCAGTTCTTC	CASSVLLAGGRNEQFF
TRBJ2-7	NA	TRBV7-2	TRBD1	TGTGCCAGCAGCTTATGGGACAGCTCCTACGAGCAGTACTTC	CASSLWDSSYEQYF
TRBJ2-1	NA	TRBV7-9	TRBD2	TGTGCCAGCAGCTTAGCCCCTCAGCGGGGGATTTTAAATGAGCAGTTCTTC	CASSLAPQRGILNEQFF
TRBJ2-2	NA	TRBV2	TRBD2	TGTGCCAGCAGAAGTAGCGGGAGCGGAAACACCGGGGAGCTGTTTTTT	CASRSSGSGNTGELFF
TRBJ1-2	NA	TRBV2	NA	TGTGCCAGCAGGGAGGTCTGGGTTATCTATGGCTACACCTTC	CASREVWVIYGYTF
TRBJ1-3	NA	TRBV18	NA	TGTGCCAGCTCACCACCGATGGCAGCTGGAAACACCATATATTTT	CASSPPMAAGNTIYF
TRBJ2-1	NA	TRBV5-1	NA	TGCGCCAGCAGCTTGGTAGAGAGCTCCTACAATGAGCAGTTCTTC	CASSLVESSYNEQFF
TRBJ2-3	NA	TRBV4-1	TRBD2	TGCGCCAGCAGCCAACACGGACTAGCACTGGATACGCAGTATTTT	CASSQHGLALDTQYF
TRBJ2-1	NA	TRBV10-2	TRBD1	TGCGCCAGCAGTGAAGTCGGGACAGGACCAAACTACAATGAGCAGTTCTTC	CASSEVGTGPNYNEQFF
TRBJ2-2	NA	TRBV2	NA	TGTGCCACCATGGCTCGGGCGAACACCGGGGAGCTGTTTTTT	CATMARANTGELFF
TRBJ1-4	once	TRBV5-1	TRBD1	TGCGCCACTTCGGACAGGGAAGGTGGAAAACTGTTTTTT	CATSDREGGKLFF